This T cell receptor beta chain was retrieved from a study of a mutant IDH1 vaccine in newly diagnosed glioma. Study information: Those enrolled had earlier been treated with radiotherapy, temozolomide, or both, mostly both.

V was pared by 0 bases and J by 1 base, with 9 bases between. From germline, CDR1 is SGHAT and CDR2 FQNNGV. The CDR3 has 16 amino acids. Data came from immunoSEQ multiplex PCR; TCRdb stores just in-frame clones and leaves some out. The sample shows 99,000 or so clones, 70% to 90% of them seen only once. Time point specified: baseline, week 1 (first vaccination visit). Treatment denoted: pre-vaccination baseline after standard-of-care therapy. Donors harbored newly found WHO grade 3 or 4 IDH1-mutant, ATRX-lost astrocytomas. The sample in question was PBMCs, obtained from a glioma patient treated with radiotherapy, temozolomide or both. The source of this sequence is a woman between 50 and 59 years old with glioma. This chain connects TRBV11-2 to TRBJ2-2, with no clear D. CDR3 protein: CASSLDRAENTGELFF. The CDR3 nucleotides read TGTGCCAGCAGCTTAGATCGGGCAGAGAACACCGGGGAGCTGTTTTTT.